This T cell receptor beta chain was documented in a study of T cell repertoires in cytomegalovirus infection. This clonotype was recorded a few times. No antigen is known for it. CDR3 length: 15 amino acids. CDR1 SEHNR and CDR2 FQNEAQ come from the germline V gene (reference sequence). J was trimmed by 3 bases and V by 5 bases; bases with no gene match: 4. One entry per CDR3 protein results from TCRdb running MiXCR on the reads. The sample carries approximately 910,000 distinct CDR3 sequences, 25% to 40% recorded once. The chain links TRBV7-9 to TRBJ2-7; 13 bases fit TRBD2. The starting material was cultured CD8+ T cells from PBMCs, obtained from culture after CMV antigen stimulation. This clonotype originated in a human donor in good health (CMV status not recorded). Some clones in this sample may be carry-over from other donors' samples. The DNA of the CDR3 is TGTGCCAGCAGCGTCCGGACTAGCGGGGGCTACGAGCAGTACTTC. This sequence encodes CASSVRTSGGYEQYF.